These 16 T cell receptor beta chains were all obtained from the same sample, sequenced in a study of Graves' ophthalmopathy and Graves' hyperthyroidism. Using RNA transcripts, the TCR beta CDR3 regions were amplified. Second-round multiplex PCR came after a first-round RT-PCR that employed HTBI primers. TCRdb passed the multiplex PCR reads through MiXCR, listing each CDR3 protein once. Here the sample spans about 480,000 distinct CDR3 sequences, about 15% being singletons. Sequenced: blood. These receptors were taken from a woman aged 25 to 39 with Graves' ophthalmopathy.

This clonotype was picked up many times. V and J are TRBV15 and TRBJ1-2, with D tentatively TRBD1 (6 bases). The CDR3 contains 12 residues. V was trimmed by 3 bases and J by 4 bases, leaving 6 bases between them. Germline CDR1 LNHNV, CDR2 YYDKDF (reference sequence). The CDR3 sequence: CATSRDSYGYTF. The CDR3 DNA follows: TGTGCCACCAGCAGGGACAGCTATGGCTACACCTTC.

The chain has TRBV27 and TRBJ1-2, with 8 bases lining up with TRBD1. The CDR3 spans 13 residues. Germline V CDR1 and CDR2: MNHEY, SMNVEV (reference sequence). V lost 7 bases and J lost 4; bases outside the gene matches: 5. This chain's CDR3 is CASKRTGSYGYTF. For the CDR3, the DNA is TGTGCCAGCAAAAGGACAGGGAGCTATGGCTACACCTTC.

Details on this clonotype: This could be a read error, since a much larger clone is one nucleotide away. The chain uses TRBV12-3 or TRBV12-4 and TRBJ2-7; D not certain. The length of the CDR3 is 12 residues. V dropped 3 bases and J dropped 2 bases, with 5 bases sitting between them. The CDR3 nucleotides read TGTGCCAGCAGTTTGTACACCTACGAGCAGTACTTC. It is translated as CASSLYTYEQYF.

The V call is TRBV29-1, the J call TRBJ2-7, with D possibly being TRBD1 (6 bases). Germline V gene data show CDR1 as SQVTM and CDR2 as ANQGSEA. This CDR3 spans 11 amino acids. V lost 5 bases and J 3 bases, leaving 8 bases between the germline ends. CDR3 nucleotides: TGCAGCGTTCGACAGGACTACGAGCAGTACTTC. Translating gives CSVRQDYEQYF.

This clonotype showed up many times. The V call is TRBV10-3, the J call TRBJ1-1; TRBD1 is a possible D gene (6 bases). The V end lost 4 bases, the J end lost 2 bases, and 11 bases lay between the germline ends. Germline V gene lookup returns CDR1 ENHRY and CDR2 SYGVKD. The CDR3 consists of 14 residues. The CDR3 DNA sequence: TGTGCCATCAGTGGCGTGGACAGAAACACTGAAGCTTTCTTT. Translation: CAISGVDRNTEAFF.

This clonotype was counted at least ten times. This chain uses TRBV29-1 with TRBJ1-2, with TRBD1 matching over 8 bases. This CDR3 has 12 residues. Per the germline V gene, CDR1 is SQVTM and CDR2 is ANQGSEA. The J segment lost 4 bases and the V segment lost 6 bases, leaving 4 bases of the junction unmatched. Here the CDR3 reads CSVGQEIYGYTF. The DNA for the CDR3 is TGCAGCGTGGGACAGGAAATCTATGGCTACACCTTC.

In its sample, this clonotype was seen many times. This chain joins TRBV7-2 and TRBJ2-7; 11 bases line up with TRBD2. Unmatched junction bases numbered 8, after V lost 5 bases and J lost 2 bases. CDR1 is SGHTA, CDR2 FQGNSA, per germline. This CDR3 region has 16 residues. Here the CDR3 DNA reads TGTGCCAGCAGCACGACCGGGACTAGCGGAACCTACGAGCAGTACTTC. Translated, it gives CASSTTGTSGTYEQYF.

This clonotype was counted at least ten times. The chain uses TRBV20-1 and TRBJ1-2; 8 bases are shared with TRBD1. This CDR3 is built from 15 residues. V dropped 3 bases and J dropped 4; count of bases not matched to a gene: 10. The germline V gene encodes CDR1 DFQATT and CDR2 SNEGSKA (reference sequence). The CDR3 DNA reads TGCAGTGCTAGGGACAGGGAAGCGGCAAGCTATGGCTACACCTTC. Translating gives CSARDREAASYGYTF.

For the CDR3, the DNA is TGTGCCACCAGCAGAGTTCCCCTAGCCAATCAGCCCCAGCATTTT. As protein: CATSRVPLANQPQHF. The chain recombines TRBV15 with TRBJ1-5; no firm D call. The CDR3 has 15 amino acids. Trimming pared 1 base from V and 3 bases from J, leaving 10 bases between. The germline CDR1 and CDR2 sequences are LNHNV and YYDKDF (reference sequence). The variable domain in full, completed from reference TRBV15 and TRBJ1-5, reads DAMVIQNPRYQVTQFGKPVTLSCSQTLNHNVMYWYQQKSSQAPKLLFHYYDKDFNNEADTPDNFQSRRPNTSFCFLDIRSPGLGDTAMYLCATSRVPLANQPQHFGDGTRLSIL.

In this sample, this clonotype turned up a few times. The chain employs TRBV4-1 and TRBJ2-7, with D perhaps TRBD1 (6 bases). V lost 0 bases to trimming and J lost 3 bases, with 15 bases between them. This CDR3 has 16 amino acids. CDR1 and CDR2 (germline): MGHRA, YSYEKL. The CDR3, as DNA: TGCGCCAGCAGCCAAGATATTGGTCAGGGGAACTACGAGCAGTACTTC. This translates into CASSQDIGQGNYEQYF.

This clonotype was seen at least ten times. The chain links TRBV12-3 or TRBV12-4 to TRBJ2-2, with 7 positions matching TRBD1. CDR3 size: 15 residues. Germline trimming cut 7 bases from V and 1 base from J; bases unmatched to any gene: 6. CDR3 sequence (DNA): TGTGCCAGCACCGACAGGGTCGGGAACACCGGGGAGCTGTTTTTT. It translates to CASTDRVGNTGELFF.

The sample holds many counts of this clonotype. The rearrangement links TRBV11-2 to TRBJ2-5; 7 bases agree with TRBD1. The V gene's germline CDR1 is SGHAT and CDR2 FQNNGV. CDR3 length equals 15 residues. Trimming cost V 3 bases and J 5 bases; bases outside gene matches: 9. DNA for the CDR3: TGTGCCAGCAGCTTGATGACAGGGTTTGTGGAGACCCAGTACTTC. Its translation: CASSLMTGFVETQYF.

This clonotype has a handful of counts. This chain links TRBV7-9 with TRBJ1-2; D is unclear. The CDR3 has 15 amino acids. Trimming took 0 bases from V and 5 from J, leaving 13 bases between them. Germline CDR1 SEHNR, CDR2 FQNEAQ (reference sequence). The CDR3: CASSLARYRGYGYTF. In DNA, the CDR3 is TGTGCCAGCAGCTTAGCTAGGTACCGAGGATATGGCTACACCTTC.

This chain joins TRBV11-1 and TRBJ2-7; 8 nucleotides line up with TRBD1. The trim removed 6 bases at V and 4 bases at J, leaving 14 bases unmatched. The germline CDR1 and CDR2 sequences are SGHAT and FQDESV (reference sequence). This CDR3 is built from 16 residues. In nucleotides, the CDR3 is TGTGCCAGCAGTTCGGGGACAGGCCAACCAAAGTACGAGCAGTACTTC. Encoded protein: CASSSGTGQPKYEQYF.

Regarding this clonotype: A clone one base away is much larger, so this may be a read error. The chain combines TRBV30 with TRBJ1-2; 7 bases are shared with TRBD1. The CDR3 is 13 amino acids. Germline CDR1 is GTSNPN and CDR2 is SVGIG (reference sequence). This CDR3 is CAWSEQGIAGYIF. The CDR3 DNA reads as TGTGCCTGGAGTGAACAGGGGATTGCTGGCTACATCTTC.

This clonotype was counted ten times or more. The rearrangement joins TRBV12-3 or TRBV12-4 to TRBJ1-2, with no clear D. Trimming stripped 5 bases from V and 5 bases from J, with 18 bases between. CDR3 length equals 15 residues. CDR3 sequence: CASSPRRVAYYGYTF. The CDR3 DNA reads as TGTGCCAGCAGTCCTCGTCGGGTCGCCTATTATGGCTACACCTTC.